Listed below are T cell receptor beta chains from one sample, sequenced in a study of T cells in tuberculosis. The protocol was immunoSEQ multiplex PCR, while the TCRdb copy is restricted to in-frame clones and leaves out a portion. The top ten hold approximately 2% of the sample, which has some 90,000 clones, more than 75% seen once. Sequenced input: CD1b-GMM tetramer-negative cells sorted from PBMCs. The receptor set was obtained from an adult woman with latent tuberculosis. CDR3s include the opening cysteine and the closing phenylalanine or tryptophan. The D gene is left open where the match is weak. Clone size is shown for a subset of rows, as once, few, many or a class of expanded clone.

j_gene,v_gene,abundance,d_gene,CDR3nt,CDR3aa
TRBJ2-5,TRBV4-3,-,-,TGCGCCAGCAGCCAAGATCCAGGCCTAGCTCAAGTGACCCAGTACTTC,CASSQDPGLAQVTQYF
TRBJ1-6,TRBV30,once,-,TGTGCGTATTCCCGATTTGCAGGGGCATGGAATTCACCCCTCCACTTT,CAYSRFAGAWNSPLHF
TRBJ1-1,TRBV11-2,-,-,TGTGCCAGCGGATTGGGGCACCTTGAAGCTTTCTTT,CASGLGHLEAFF
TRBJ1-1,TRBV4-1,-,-,TGCGCCAGCAGCCAAGTCGGGAACACTGAAGCTTTCTTT,CASSQVGNTEAFF
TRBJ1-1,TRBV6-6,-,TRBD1,TGTGCCAGCAGAATGGGACAGGGGAACACTGAAGCTTTCTTT,CASRMGQGNTEAFF
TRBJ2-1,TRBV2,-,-,TGTGCCAGCAGTGATGCCTCCACGGGGTACAATGAGCAGTTCTTC,CASSDASTGYNEQFF
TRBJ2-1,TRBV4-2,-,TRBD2,TGTGCCAGCAGCCCCCGCGGGGGGGCCGGTGAGCAGTTCTTC,CASSPRGGAGEQFF
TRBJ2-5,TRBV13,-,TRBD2,TGTGCCAGCAGCTCACGGGGGGAAGAGACCCAGTACTTC,CASSSRGEETQYF
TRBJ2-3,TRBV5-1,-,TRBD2,TGCGCCAGCAGCTTGGCCGGGACTAGCGAAAATACGCAGTATTTT,CASSLAGTSENTQYF
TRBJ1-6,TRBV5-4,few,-,TGTGCCAGCAGCTTGGCGCGGGGGCGCCAGTCACCCCTCCACTTT,CASSLARGRQSPLHF
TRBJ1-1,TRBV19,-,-,TGTGCCAGTAGTATGTTGGAGGTCGGTCACACTGAAGCTTTCTTT,CASSMLEVGHTEAFF
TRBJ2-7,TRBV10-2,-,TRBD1,TGCGCCAGCAGGGAGGACAGGGGAGACTACGAGCAGTACTTC,CASREDRGDYEQYF
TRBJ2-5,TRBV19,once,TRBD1,TGTGCCAGTAGTGTCCTTCTGGGACAGGGCAGGGGGACCCAGTACTTC,CASSVLLGQGRGTQYF
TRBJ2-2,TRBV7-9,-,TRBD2,TGTGCCAGCAGCTTAGCCCCCGGGCGGGGGGCAAACACCGGGGAGCTGTTTTTT,CASSLAPGRGANTGELFF
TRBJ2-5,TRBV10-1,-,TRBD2,TGCGCCAGCAGGTACGGGGGGGCCTTAGAGACCCAGTACTTC,CASRYGGALETQYF
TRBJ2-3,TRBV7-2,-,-,TGTGCCAGCAGCTTAGGGGATAGCGGTACAGATACGCAGTATTTT,CASSLGDSGTDTQYF
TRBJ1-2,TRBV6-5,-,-,TGTGCCAGCAGTTACTCGAGAGGCAGGGTAGACTACACCTTC,CASSYSRGRVDYTF
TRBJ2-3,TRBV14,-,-,TGTGCCAGCAGCCAAGTAACAGGGATCGCAGATACGCAGTATTTT,CASSQVTGIADTQYF
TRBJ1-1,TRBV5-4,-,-,TGTGCCAGCAGCCCAGACATGTCGCTCGAAGCTTTCTTT,CASSPDMSLEAFF
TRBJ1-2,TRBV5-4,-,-,TGTGCCAGCAGCTTGGGCCAGGTCTATGGCTACACCTTC,CASSLGQVYGYTF
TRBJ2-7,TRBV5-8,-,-,TGTGCCAGCAGCTTGAGGCAGTTTGGAGCTTTGCAGTACTTC,CASSLRQFGALQYF
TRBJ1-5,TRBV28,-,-,TGTGCCAGCAGTTTAGGGGGGGTTCGGCCTAATCAGCCCCAGCATTTT,CASSLGGVRPNQPQHF
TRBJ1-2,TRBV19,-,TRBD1,TGTGCCAGTAGTATTTGGCCGGGACAGGCAAACTATGGCTACACCTTC,CASSIWPGQANYGYTF
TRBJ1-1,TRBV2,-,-,TGTGCCAGCAGTGAAATAAAAAGGGGACACAAAAACACTGAAGCTTTCTTT,CASSEIKRGHKNTEAFF
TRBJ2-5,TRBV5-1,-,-,TGCGCCAGCGCGAGGGGGGGCCCCCAAGAGACCCAGTACTTC,CASARGGPQETQYF
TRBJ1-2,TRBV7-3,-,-,TGTGCCAGCAGCTTAACGCCAGGGATTGGTGGCTACACCTTC,CASSLTPGIGGYTF
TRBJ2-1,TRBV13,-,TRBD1,TGTGCCAGCAGCACACGACAGGGGGCCTACAATGAGCAGTTCTTC,CASSTRQGAYNEQFF
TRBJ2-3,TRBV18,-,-,TGTGCCAGCTCACCACTGGGCCCCCCTAGCACAGATACGCAGTATTTT,CASSPLGPPSTDTQYF
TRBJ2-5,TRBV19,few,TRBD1,TGTGCCAGTAGTATCACAGGGGGCGGTGGGACCCAGTACTTC,CASSITGGGGTQYF
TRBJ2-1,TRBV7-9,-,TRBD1,TGTGCCAGCAGCCCGAACGACAGGGCCCTTTACAATGAGCAGTTCTTC,CASSPNDRALYNEQFF
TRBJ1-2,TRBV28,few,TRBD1,TGTGCCAGCAGACCCCCGGGACAGGGATATGGCTACACCTTC,CASRPPGQGYGYTF
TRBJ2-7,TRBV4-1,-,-,TGCGCCAGCAGCCAAGACGAGGCGGGTAGCTCCTACGAGCAGTACTTC,CASSQDEAGSSYEQYF
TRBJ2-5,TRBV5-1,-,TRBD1,TGCGCCAGCAGCCTTGGACAGGGACAAGAGACCCAGTACTTC,CASSLGQGQETQYF
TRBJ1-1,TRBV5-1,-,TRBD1,TGCGCCAGCAGATCGACAGGGGAGACTGAAGCTTTCTTT,CASRSTGETEAFF
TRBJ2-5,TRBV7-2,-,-,TGTGCCAGCAGCTTAGCGGGTCCGGCGGGGTGGGAGACCCAGTACTTC,CASSLAGPAGWETQYF
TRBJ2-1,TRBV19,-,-,TGTGCCAGTAGTATAGCTAGGTCAGGGTCAGGGAACAATGAGCAGTTCTTC,CASSIARSGSGNNEQFF
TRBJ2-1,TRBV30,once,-,TGTGCCTGGAGAGGGGGGGGGACCTACAATGAGCAGTTCTTC,CAWRGGGTYNEQFF
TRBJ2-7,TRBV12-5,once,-,TGTGCTAGTGGTTTGGAGGGGGTAGGAGAGCAGTACTTC,CASGLEGVGEQYF
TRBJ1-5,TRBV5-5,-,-,TGTGCCAGCAGCTTGATGGCGGCAGGGGGCAATCAGCCCCAGCATTTT,CASSLMAAGGNQPQHF
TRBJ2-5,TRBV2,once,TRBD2,TGTGCCAGCAGTGCAGAGACTAGCGGGGGGGGGACCCAGTACTTC,CASSAETSGGGTQYF